This T cell receptor (beta chain) was documented in a study of Ad26.COV2.S vaccination and SARS-CoV-2 variants. Some clones are missing from TCRdb's copy, which holds only in-frame ones; the method was immunoSEQ multiplex PCR. The table includes about 370,000 clones, 75% to 90% detected once. The germline V gene encodes CDR1 MNHEY and CDR2 SMNVEV (reference sequence). Deletions cut 8 bases from V and 0 bases from J, with 11 bases between. The CDR3 has 14 residues. Noted treatment: roughly 18 received Ad26.COV2.S at low or high dose, single or two shots; about 5 received placebo; per-sample allocation not given. Specimen acquisition occurred on day 63 following the initial vaccine or placebo injection. This clone showed up just once.

This receptor was taken from a person between 18 and 60 years old who received the Ad26.COV2.S COVID-19 vaccine or a placebo. The source material was peripheral blood, sampled in a trial of Ad26.COV2.S vaccine versus placebo. The chain recombines TRBV27 with TRBJ2-1; D is possibly TRBD2 (5 bases). For the CDR3, the DNA is TGTGCCAGCTGGTATGGGAGCTCCTACAATGAGCAGTTCTTC. It encodes CASWYGSSYNEQFF.